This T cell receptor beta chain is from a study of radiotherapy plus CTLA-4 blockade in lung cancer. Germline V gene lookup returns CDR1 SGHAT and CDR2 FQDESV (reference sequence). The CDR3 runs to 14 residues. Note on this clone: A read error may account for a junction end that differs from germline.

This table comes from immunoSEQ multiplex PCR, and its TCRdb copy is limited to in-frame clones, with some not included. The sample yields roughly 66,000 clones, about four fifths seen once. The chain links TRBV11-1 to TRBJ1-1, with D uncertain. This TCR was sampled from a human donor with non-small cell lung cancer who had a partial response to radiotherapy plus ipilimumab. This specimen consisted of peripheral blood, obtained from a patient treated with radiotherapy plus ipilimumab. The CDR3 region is CASTLNAVNTEAFF. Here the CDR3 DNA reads TGTGCCAGCACCTTAAATGCAGTGAACACTGAAGCTTTCTTT. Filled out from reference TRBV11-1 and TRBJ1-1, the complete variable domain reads EAEVAQSPRYKITEKSQAVAFWCDPISGHATLYWYRQILGQGPELLVQFQDESVVDDSQLPKDRFSAERLKGVDSTLKIQPAELGDSAMYLCASTLNAVNTEAFFGQGTRLTVV.